This TCR beta chain was captured in a study of tumor-infiltrating lymphocytes in localized non-small cell lung cancer. Study as a whole: Some samples were collected after neoadjuvant chemotherapy; smokers, never-smokers and several histologies were included.

Of note for this clone: The antigen is unknown.

Study-level results: Higher tumor T cell infiltration than in uninvolved lung was supported by TCRbeta sequencing. Available tissue quantity limited TCR sequencing to a patient subset. IM1 and IM2 tumors showed no difference in T-cell fraction.

The assay was immunoSEQ multiplex PCR, and TCRdb's table has in-frame clones only and misses some. The table records about 16,000 clones, over 70% of them present only once. The source is a human donor with non-small cell lung cancer. The sequenced sample was lung tumor tissue.

The CDR3 here is CASSYRGVDGANVLTF. CDR3 bases: TGTGCCAGCAGTTACAGGGGCGTTGATGGGGCCAACGTCCTGACTTTC. The rearrangement links TRBV6-5 to TRBJ2-6; weak D call: TRBD1 (5 bases). Deletions cut 2 bases from V and 3 bases from J, with 11 bases between. From germline, CDR1 is MNHEY and CDR2 SVGAGI. There are 16 residues in the CDR3.